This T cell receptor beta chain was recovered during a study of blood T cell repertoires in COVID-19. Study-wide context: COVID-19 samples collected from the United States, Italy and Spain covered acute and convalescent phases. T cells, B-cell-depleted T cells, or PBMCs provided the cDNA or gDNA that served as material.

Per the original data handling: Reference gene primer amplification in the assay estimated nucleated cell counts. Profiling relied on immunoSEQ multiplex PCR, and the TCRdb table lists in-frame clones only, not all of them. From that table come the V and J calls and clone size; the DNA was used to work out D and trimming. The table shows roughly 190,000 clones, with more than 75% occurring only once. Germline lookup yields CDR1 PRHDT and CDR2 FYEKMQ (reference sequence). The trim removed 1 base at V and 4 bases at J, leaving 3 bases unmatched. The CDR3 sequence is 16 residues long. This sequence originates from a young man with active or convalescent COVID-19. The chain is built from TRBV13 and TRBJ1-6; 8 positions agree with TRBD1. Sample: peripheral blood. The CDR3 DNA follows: TGTGCCAGCAGCTTAGTACAGGGGGATTATAATTCACCCCTCCACTTT. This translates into CASSLVQGDYNSPLHF.